The 5 T cell receptor beta chains listed next were all sequenced from one sample in a study of regulatory T cells in long-lasting Graves disease. Arm-PCR with iRepertoire HTBI primers amplified the CDR3 regions for these TCR beta libraries. TCRdb recomputed calls from the multiplex PCR reads with MiXCR, one row per CDR3 protein. The sample shows some 330,000 distinct CDR3 sequences, approximately 25% of them seen only once. Time point meaning: persistent/refractory GD, antithyroid drugs over 5 years with positive TRAb. Extracted RNA from PBMCs served as the source of the TCR library. The sample consisted of peripheral blood mononuclear cells (PBMCs), taken when the disease was refractory, from a patient treated with antithyroid drugs. These receptors all stem from a woman aged 40 to 50 with Graves disease.

This clonotype was seen many times. The chain is built from TRBV6-1 and TRBJ2-6, with 10 bases lining up with TRBD2. Germline V gene lookup returns CDR1 MNHNS and CDR2 SASEGT. This CDR3 comprises 16 residues. V lost 2 bases to trimming and J lost 4 bases; unmatched junction nucleotides: 2. The chain's CDR3 is CASSETSGTGANVLTF. Here the CDR3 DNA reads TGTGCCAGCAGTGAAACTAGCGGGACAGGGGCCAACGTCCTGACTTTC.

Notes on this clonotype: With a much larger clone just one base away, this may be a read error. The chain carries TRBV19 and TRBJ1-2; D not resolved. CDR1 is LNHDA, CDR2 SQIVND, per germline (reference sequence). This CDR3 comprises 14 residues. With 7 bases removed from V and 6 bases from J, the gap between germline ends came to 18 bases. CDR3 sequence reads: CASMNSASRNGYTF. The CDR3 DNA reads as TGTGCCAGTATGAACAGCGCCTCGAGGAATGGCTACACCTTC.

The V and J genes are TRBV19 and TRBJ2-7, with 9 bases aligning to TRBD1. V dropped 4 bases and J dropped 4; count of bases not matched to a gene: 8. The CDR3 runs to 15 residues. Germline loops: CDR1 LNHDA, CDR2 SQIVND (reference sequence). CDR3 residues: CASSTSPGQGYEQYF. CDR3 nucleotides: TGTGCCAGTAGTACCTCCCCGGGACAGGGATACGAGCAGTACTTC.

J is TRBJ2-1 and V is TRBV27; TRBD2 agrees at 12 bases. The germline V gene has CDR1 MNHEY and CDR2 SMNVEV (reference sequence). The CDR3 runs to 14 residues. With 6 bases clipped from V and 10 bases from J, the junction kept 7 bases outside the gene matches. The CDR3 here is CASSYGLAGREQFF. For the CDR3, the DNA is TGTGCCAGCAGCTACGGACTAGCGGGAAGAGAGCAGTTCTTC.

This clonotype was detected a few times. V gene TRBV5-1 combines with J gene TRBJ2-1; D is possibly TRBD2 (5 bases). The CDR3 contains 14 residues. The V end was cut by 4 bases, the J end by 5 bases, with 13 bases between. The germline V gene has CDR1 SGHRS and CDR2 YFSETQ. CDR3 coding DNA: TGCGCCAGCAGCCACCGAGGGCCGAACAATGAGCAGTTCTTC. Its translation: CASSHRGPNNEQFF. Full variable domain (rest looked up from reference TRBV5-1 and TRBJ2-1): KAGVTQTPRYLIKTRGQQVTLSCSPISGHRSVSWYQQTPGQGLQFLFEYFSETQRNKGNFPGRFSGRQFSNSRSEMNVSTLELGDSALYLCASSHRGPNNEQFFGPGTRLTVL.